Presented here are 22 T cell receptor beta chains from one specimen sequenced in a study of blood T cell repertoires in COVID-19. The assay was immunoSEQ multiplex PCR, and TCRdb's table has in-frame clones only and misses some. The sample carries around 250,000 clones, 85% to 90% recorded once. Sequencing was carried out using peripheral blood. These receptors were obtained from a woman in her seventies with active or convalescent COVID-19.

This clone was seen ten or more times. The chain couples TRBV4-3 to TRBJ1-1; D possibly corresponds to TRBD1 (6 bases). The CDR3 totals 16 residues. Germline loops: CDR1 LGHNA, CDR2 YSLEER. Trimming removed 4 bases at V and 4 bases at J, with 19 bases between. The CDR3 DNA reads TGCGCCAGCAGCCCCTACAAAGGGGGGGGAGGCACTGAAGCTTTCTTT. Translating it yields CASSPYKGGGGTEAFF.

The rearrangement uses TRBV6-2 or TRBV6-3 and TRBJ2-7; 8 positions match TRBD2. The CDR3 length is 16 residues. The V gene's germline CDR1 is MNHEY and CDR2 SVGEGT. V dropped 3 bases and J dropped 3; count of bases not matched to a gene: 10. CDR3 in amino acids: CASSYSPGRGNYEQYF. CDR3 coding DNA: TGTGCCAGCAGTTATTCTCCCGGGAGGGGTAACTACGAGCAGTACTTC.

The chain recombines TRBV7-9 with TRBJ1-1; tentative D call: TRBD1 (5 bases). The germline CDR1 and CDR2 sequences are SEHNR and FQNEAQ (reference sequence). The V and J ends lost 5 bases and 5 bases respectively, with 15 bases between them. The CDR3 runs 14 residues. The CDR3 region is CASSLKGLLTEAFF. CDR3 coding DNA: TGTGCCAGCAGCCTGAAGGGGTTGTTAACTGAAGCTTTCTTT.

This clone was detected only once. V gene TRBV7-8 combines with J gene TRBJ2-2, with 7 bases identical to TRBD1. This CDR3 comprises 20 residues. Germline-derived CDR1 and CDR2 are SGHVS and FQNEAQ. Unmatched junction bases numbered 22, after V lost 4 bases and J lost 5 bases. The CDR3 DNA sequence: TGTGCCAGCAGCTCTCGACAGGGATATGCGGTCCCGCCCGTGACCGGGGAGCTGTTTTTT. It specifies CASSSRQGYAVPPVTGELFF.

The chain joins TRBV7-9 to TRBJ2-5, with D perhaps TRBD2 (6 bases). V lost 3 bases to trimming and J lost 5 bases, with 16 bases between them. The length of the CDR3 is 15 residues. From germline, CDR1 is SEHNR and CDR2 FQNEAQ (reference sequence). CDR3 residues: CASSFKRRVGETQYF. The CDR3 bases are TGTGCCAGCAGCTTCAAGAGGAGGGTTGGGGAGACCCAGTACTTC.

The chain uses TRBV7-2 and TRBJ2-3; 7 bases are a match to TRBD2. From germline, CDR1 is SGHTA and CDR2 FQGNSA. This CDR3 contains 16 residues. J gave up 0 bases and V 4 bases, and 7 bases lay outside the gene matches. The DNA for the CDR3 is TGTGCCAGCAGCTGGGGGGGGTACACTAGCACAGATACGCAGTATTTT. Translation gives CASSWGGYTSTDTQYF. Based on the CDR3 plus reference TRBV7-2 and TRBJ2-3, the full variable domain is GAGVSQSPSNKVTEKGKDVELRCDPISGHTALYWYRQSLGQGLEFLIYFQGNSAPDKSGLPSDRFSAERTGGSVSTLTIQRTQQEDSAVYLCASSWGGYTSTDTQYFGPGTRLTVL.

The rearrangement links TRBV7-2 to TRBJ2-5; 8 bases are a match to TRBD2. Losses at the gene ends were 7 bases for V and 3 bases for J; bases not matched to a gene: 7. The CDR3 has 14 amino acids. Per germline, CDR1 SGHTA and CDR2 FQGNSA. CDR3 sequence: CASTSPGGKETQYF. The CDR3, as DNA: TGTGCCAGCACCTCCCCGGGGGGGAAAGAGACCCAGTACTTC.

Concerning this clone itself: Different DNA sequences within this sample yield the same CDR3. The chain uses TRBV12-3 or TRBV12-4 and TRBJ1-1; D ambiguous. The CDR3 sequence is 12 residues long. The V and J ends lost 8 bases and 1 base respectively, with 8 bases between them. The CDR3 DNA follows: TGTGCCAGCCGCCGGGGGAACACTGAAGCTTTCTTT. This encodes CASRRGNTEAFF.

The chain joins TRBV7-2 to TRBJ1-2; 12 bases agree with TRBD1. J was trimmed by 8 bases and V by 1 base; bases with no gene match: 2. CDR3 length: 14 amino acids. Germline loops: CDR1 SGHTA, CDR2 FQGNSA. This CDR3 is CASSLGGTGGGYTF. In DNA, the CDR3 is TGTGCCAGCAGCTTAGGTGGGACAGGGGGCGGCTACACCTTC.

The chain combines TRBV24-1 with TRBJ2-5; D is possibly TRBD2 (6 bases). Germline-derived CDR1 and CDR2 are KGHDR and SFDVKD. Trimming stripped 3 bases from V and 3 bases from J, with 16 bases between. CDR3 length equals 16 residues. CDR3 residues: CATSDGSGRGKETQYF. CDR3 nucleotide sequence: TGTGCCACCAGTGATGGGTCGGGGCGCGGGAAAGAGACCCAGTACTTC.

The rearrangement uses TRBV5-1 and TRBJ1-1, with 10 bases that match TRBD1. Germline values: CDR1 SGHRS, CDR2 YFSETQ. The CDR3 contains 15 residues. The V segment lost 4 bases and the J segment 5 bases; nucleotides outside the gene matches: 8. The CDR3 nucleotides read TGCGCCAGCAGCCCCTGGGACAGGGGATCGACTGAAGCTTTCTTT. Protein: CASSPWDRGSTEAFF.

The V call is TRBV7-6, the J call TRBJ2-7; the match to TRBD1 covers 7 bases. Germline CDR1 and CDR2: SGHVS and FNYEAQ. CDR3 length: 13 amino acids. Trimming cost V 5 bases and J 6 bases; bases outside gene matches: 7. The CDR3 protein is CASSRDRVGEQYF. The CDR3 DNA follows: TGTGCCAGCAGCCGAGACAGGGTCGGCGAGCAGTACTTC.

The chain carries TRBV10-3 and TRBJ1-1; 7 bases are a match to TRBD1. Germline loops: CDR1 ENHRY, CDR2 SYGVKD. CDR3 size: 13 residues. Trimming cost V 10 bases and J 1 base; bases outside gene matches: 6. CDR3 region: CATGQAQNTEAFF. CDR3 bases: TGTGCCACTGGACAGGCCCAGAACACTGAAGCTTTCTTT.

The chain couples TRBV11-3 to TRBJ2-7; D not resolved. The CDR3 loop spans 15 amino acids. From germline, CDR1 is SGHNT and CDR2 YENEEA. The V and J ends lost 2 bases and 4 bases respectively, with 15 bases between them. For the CDR3, the DNA is TGTGCCAGCAGCTTATTCACTATGCTAATGTACGAGCAGTACTTC. Its translation is CASSLFTMLMYEQYF. Using reference TRBV11-3 and TRBJ2-7 for the parts outside the CDR3, the full variable domain is EAGVVQSPRYKIIEKKQPVAFWCNPISGHNTLYWYLQNLGQGPELLIRYENEEAVDDSQLPKDRFSAERLKGVDSTLKIQPAELGDSAVYLCASSLFTMLMYEQYFGPGTRLTVT.

V and J are TRBV7-9 and TRBJ1-1, with 8 bases lining up with TRBD1. J was trimmed by 3 bases and V by 6 bases; bases with no gene match: 12. The CDR3 has 16 residues. The germline V gene has CDR1 SEHNR and CDR2 FQNEAQ (reference sequence). The CDR3 DNA reads as TGTGCCAGCAGTCATGACAGGGGTTATGCGGACACTGAAGCTTTCTTT. Protein: CASSHDRGYADTEAFF.

The chain has TRBV7-2 and TRBJ2-7; 9 bases agree with TRBD2. Per the germline V gene, CDR1 is SGHTA and CDR2 is FQGNSA. This CDR3 contains 15 residues. The ends lost 7 bases at V and 9 bases at J; junction bases unmatched: 16. CDR3 sequence (DNA): TGTGCCAGCATGGCGACGGGCGGGGGGGCTAGTGTGCAGTACTTC. It yields the protein CASMATGGGASVQYF.

The J gene is TRBJ2-7, the V gene TRBV10-3, with a possible D match to TRBD1 (5 bases). Germline V lookup: CDR1 ENHRY, CDR2 SYGVKD. With 2 bases removed from V and 3 bases from J, the gap between germline ends came to 11 bases. CDR3 length equals 14 residues. The CDR3 DNA sequence: TGTGCCATCAGTGAGGGCAGGGTCGACTACGAGCAGTACTTC. The encoded protein is CAISEGRVDYEQYF.

This chain links TRBV3-1 (or the pseudogene TRBV3-2) with TRBJ1-4; D gene uncertain. V lost 0 bases and J lost 1, with 15 bases in between. The CDR3 is 18 residues long. Germline V gene lookup returns CDR1 LGHDT and CDR2 YNNKEL (reference sequence). CDR3 residues: CASSQETTGFVTNEKLFF. As DNA, the CDR3 is TGTGCCAGCAGCCAAGAGACAACGGGATTCGTAACTAATGAAAAACTGTTTTTT.

V and J are TRBV10-2 and TRBJ1-6, with D maybe TRBD1 (5 bases). The CDR3 totals 16 residues. Germline CDR1 reads WSHSY; CDR2 reads SAAADI. V gave up 7 bases and J gave up 5 bases, with 18 bases separating them. The CDR3 spells CASTLGHLRNNSPLHF. The DNA of the CDR3 is TGCGCCAGCACCCTCGGACACCTAAGGAATAATTCACCCCTCCACTTT.

The chain links TRBV13 to TRBJ1-4, with a weak D call TRBD1 (5 bases). The V end lost 0 bases, the J end lost 7 bases, and 9 bases lay between the germline ends. From germline, CDR1 is PRHDT and CDR2 FYEKMQ (reference sequence). This CDR3 contains 14 residues. The CDR3 loop reads CASSLGQGGEKLFF. The CDR3 DNA sequence: TGTGCCAGCAGCTTAGGGCAGGGTGGTGAAAAACTGTTTTTT.

The count of this clone is one. The V call is TRBV18, the J call TRBJ1-1, with D possibly matching TRBD1 (5 bases). This CDR3 has 14 amino acids. Germline CDR1 KGHSH, CDR2 LQKENI. Trimming took 8 bases from V and 3 from J, leaving 16 bases between them. The CDR3 nucleotides read TGTGCCAGCACAAACACGGGGGGGGACACTGAAGCTTTCTTT. Encoded protein: CASTNTGGDTEAFF.

V is TRBV6-5 and J is TRBJ2-1; no clear D gene. Germline assignment: CDR1 MNHEY and CDR2 SVGAGI. The CDR3 is 12 residues long. V was clipped by 6 bases and J by 11 bases, with 14 bases between them. CDR3 loop: CASSPPRPKQFF. The DNA of the CDR3 is TGTGCCAGCAGCCCCCCTAGGCCTAAGCAGTTCTTC.